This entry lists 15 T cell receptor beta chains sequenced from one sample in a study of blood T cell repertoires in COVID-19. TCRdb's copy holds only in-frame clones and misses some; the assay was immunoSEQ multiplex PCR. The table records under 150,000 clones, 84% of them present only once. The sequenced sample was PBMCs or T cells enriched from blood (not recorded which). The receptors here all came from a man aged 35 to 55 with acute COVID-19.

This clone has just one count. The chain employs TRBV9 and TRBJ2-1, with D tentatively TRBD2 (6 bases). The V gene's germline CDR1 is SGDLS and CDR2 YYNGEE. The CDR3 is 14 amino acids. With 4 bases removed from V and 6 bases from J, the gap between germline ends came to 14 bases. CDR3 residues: CASSPGTGTNEQFF. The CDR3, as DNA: TGTGCCAGCAGCCCGGGGACTGGAACCAATGAGCAGTTCTTC.

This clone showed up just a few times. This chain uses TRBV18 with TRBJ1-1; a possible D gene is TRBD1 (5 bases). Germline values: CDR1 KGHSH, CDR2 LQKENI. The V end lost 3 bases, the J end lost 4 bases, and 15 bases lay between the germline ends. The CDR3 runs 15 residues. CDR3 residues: CASSPRRGKGTEAFF. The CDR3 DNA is TGTGCCAGCTCACCCCGGAGGGGTAAGGGCACTGAAGCTTTCTTT.

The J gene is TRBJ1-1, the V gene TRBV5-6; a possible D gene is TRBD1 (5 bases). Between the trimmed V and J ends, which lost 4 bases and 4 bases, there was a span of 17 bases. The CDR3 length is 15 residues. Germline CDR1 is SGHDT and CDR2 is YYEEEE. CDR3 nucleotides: TGTGCCAGCAGCGCCCTGGGAGGGGCGAGCACTGAAGCTTTCTTT. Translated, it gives CASSALGGASTEAFF.

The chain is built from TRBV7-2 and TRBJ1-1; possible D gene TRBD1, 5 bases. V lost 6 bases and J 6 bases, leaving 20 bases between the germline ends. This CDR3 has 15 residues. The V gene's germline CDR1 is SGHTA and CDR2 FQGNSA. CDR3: CASRPRRGWTPEAFF. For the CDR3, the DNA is TGTGCCAGCAGACCTAGGAGGGGCTGGACCCCTGAAGCTTTCTTT.

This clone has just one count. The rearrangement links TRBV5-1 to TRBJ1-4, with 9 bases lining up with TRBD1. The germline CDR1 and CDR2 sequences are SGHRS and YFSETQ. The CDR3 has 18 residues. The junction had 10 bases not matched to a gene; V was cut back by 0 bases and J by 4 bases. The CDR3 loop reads CASSLGNRDRVFNEKLFF. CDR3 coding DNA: TGCGCCAGCAGCTTGGGCAACCGGGACAGGGTTTTTAATGAAAAACTGTTTTTT.

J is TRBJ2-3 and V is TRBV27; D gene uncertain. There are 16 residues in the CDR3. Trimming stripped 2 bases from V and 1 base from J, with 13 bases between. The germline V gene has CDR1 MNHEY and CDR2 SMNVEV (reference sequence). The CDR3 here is CASSLSERPRTDTQYF. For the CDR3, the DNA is TGTGCCAGCAGTTTAAGTGAGCGTCCTCGCACAGATACGCAGTATTTT.

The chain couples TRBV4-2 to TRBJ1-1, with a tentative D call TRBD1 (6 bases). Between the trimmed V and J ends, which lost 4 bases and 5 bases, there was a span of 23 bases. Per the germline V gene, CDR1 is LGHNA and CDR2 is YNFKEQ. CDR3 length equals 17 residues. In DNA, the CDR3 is TGTGCCAGCAGCCCTATCACTGTAAATGCAAGGGGGACTGAAGCTTTCTTT. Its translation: CASSPITVNARGTEAFF.

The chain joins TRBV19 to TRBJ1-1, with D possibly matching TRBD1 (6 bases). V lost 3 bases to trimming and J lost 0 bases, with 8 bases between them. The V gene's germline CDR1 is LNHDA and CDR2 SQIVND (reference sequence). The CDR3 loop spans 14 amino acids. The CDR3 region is CASSIKGVNTEAFF. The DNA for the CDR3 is TGTGCCAGTAGTATTAAGGGGGTGAACACTGAAGCTTTCTTT.

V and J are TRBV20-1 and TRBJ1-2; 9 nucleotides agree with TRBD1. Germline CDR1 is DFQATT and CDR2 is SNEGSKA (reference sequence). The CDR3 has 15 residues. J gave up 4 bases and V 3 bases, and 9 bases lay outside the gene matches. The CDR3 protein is CSASVGQGSFYGYTF. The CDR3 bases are TGCAGTGCTAGTGTGGGACAGGGATCCTTCTATGGCTACACCTTC.

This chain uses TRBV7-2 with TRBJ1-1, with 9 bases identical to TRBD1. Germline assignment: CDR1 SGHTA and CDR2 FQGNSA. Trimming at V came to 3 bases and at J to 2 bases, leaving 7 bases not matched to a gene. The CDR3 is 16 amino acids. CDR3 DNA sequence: TGTGCCAGCAGCTTCGGGACAGGGAGGGGTAACACTGAAGCTTTCTTT. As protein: CASSFGTGRGNTEAFF.

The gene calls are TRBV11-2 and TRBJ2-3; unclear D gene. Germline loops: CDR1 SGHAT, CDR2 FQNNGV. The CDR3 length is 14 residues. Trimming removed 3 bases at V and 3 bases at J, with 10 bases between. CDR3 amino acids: CASSLGDPTDTQYF. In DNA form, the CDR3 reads TGTGCCAGCAGCTTGGGCGACCCGACAGATACGCAGTATTTT.

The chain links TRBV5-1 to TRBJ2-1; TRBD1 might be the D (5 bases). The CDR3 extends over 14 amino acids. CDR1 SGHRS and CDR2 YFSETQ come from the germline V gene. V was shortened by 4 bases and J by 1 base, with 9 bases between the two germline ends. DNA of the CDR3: TGCGCCAGCAGCGAAGGGGTGTCCTACAATGAGCAGTTCTTC. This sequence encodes CASSEGVSYNEQFF.

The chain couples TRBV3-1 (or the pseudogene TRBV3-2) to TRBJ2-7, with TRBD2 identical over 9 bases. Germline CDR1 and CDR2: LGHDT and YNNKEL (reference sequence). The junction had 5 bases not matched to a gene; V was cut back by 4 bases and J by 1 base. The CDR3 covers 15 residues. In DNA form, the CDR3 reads TGTGCCAGCAGCCTCGGACTAGCGTCGTCCTACGAGCAGTACTTC. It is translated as CASSLGLASSYEQYF.

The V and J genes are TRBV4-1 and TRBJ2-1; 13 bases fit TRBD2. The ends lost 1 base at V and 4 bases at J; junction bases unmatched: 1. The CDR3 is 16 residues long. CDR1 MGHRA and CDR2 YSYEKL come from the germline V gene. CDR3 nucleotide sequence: TGCGCCAGCAGCCAAGTACTAGCGGGAGGGTACAATGAGCAGTTCTTC. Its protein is CASSQVLAGGYNEQFF.

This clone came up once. CDR3 sequence (DNA): TGTGCCTGGAGTGTACGGAGAACCGGGGAGCTGTTTTTT. Translating it yields CAWSVRRTGELFF. The J gene is TRBJ2-2, the V gene TRBV30; D ambiguous. Trimming left V 0 bases short and J 5 bases short, with 7 bases between. CDR3 length equals 13 residues. Germline V gene lookup returns CDR1 GTSNPN and CDR2 SVGIG (reference sequence).